This T cell receptor (beta chain) is from a study of shared clonotypes between healthy human individuals. About the research overall: A donor's plate count was three for CD4 naive and three for CD4 memory; CD8 naive had two and CD8 memory one.

This table comes from immunoSEQ multiplex PCR, and its TCRdb copy is limited to in-frame clones, with some not included. Of fewer than 150,000 clones in the sample, about 70% are singletons; the top ten hold around 23%. Study-level points and caveats: Donor scarcity curtailed the genetic and exposure-history diversity represented herein.

In the case of this clone: The antigen is not known.

The study drew all its donors from Caucasian adults living in Nashville, Tennessee. Trimming shortened V by 1 base and J by 2 bases, and 6 bases separated the two germline ends. Germline V gene lookup returns CDR1 MDHEN and CDR2 SYDVKM. This CDR3 contains 15 residues. The chain joins TRBV28 to TRBJ2-6, with no clear D. This TCR derives from a woman aged 25 to 39 in good health. The specimen sequenced was memory CD8+ T cells sorted from blood. Subset reported: CD45RO+ cells pooled with CCR7-negative TemRA cells. The DNA for the CDR3 is TGTGCCAGCAGTTTATTAGGGACTGGGGCCAACGTCCTGACTTTC. Its translation is CASSLLGTGANVLTF.